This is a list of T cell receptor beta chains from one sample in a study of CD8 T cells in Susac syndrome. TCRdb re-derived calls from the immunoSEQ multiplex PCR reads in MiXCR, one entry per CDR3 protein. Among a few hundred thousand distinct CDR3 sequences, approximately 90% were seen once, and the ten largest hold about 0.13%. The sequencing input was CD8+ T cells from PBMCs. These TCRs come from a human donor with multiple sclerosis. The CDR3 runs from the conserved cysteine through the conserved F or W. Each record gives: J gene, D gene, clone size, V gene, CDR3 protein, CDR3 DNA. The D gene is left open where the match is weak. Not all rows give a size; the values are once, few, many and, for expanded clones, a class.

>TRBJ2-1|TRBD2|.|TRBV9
CASSEASGSHNEQFF
TGTGCCAGCAGCGAGGCTAGCGGGAGCCACAATGAGCAGTTCTTC
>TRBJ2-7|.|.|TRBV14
CASSPHRVRMVEQYF
TGTGCCAGCAGCCCGCACAGGGTCCGCATGGTCGAGCAGTACTTC
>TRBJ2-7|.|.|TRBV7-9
CASSLRVSEQYF
TGTGCCAGCAGCTTACGCGTGTCCGAGCAGTACTTC
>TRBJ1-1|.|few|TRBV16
CASSQSGSEAFF
TGTGCCAGCAGCCAATCTGGTTCTGAAGCTTTCTTT
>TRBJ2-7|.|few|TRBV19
CASSIALGTGLISYEQYF
TGTGCCAGTAGTATAGCCCTCGGAACAGGGCTTATATCCTACGAGCAGTACTTC
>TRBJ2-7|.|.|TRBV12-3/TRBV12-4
CASSPQGPYEQYF
TGTGCCAGCAGCCCACAGGGTCCCTACGAGCAGTACTTC
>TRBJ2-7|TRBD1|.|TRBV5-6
CASSPSTGVLGEQYF
TGTGCCAGCAGCCCATCGACAGGGGTTTTGGGGGAGCAGTACTTC
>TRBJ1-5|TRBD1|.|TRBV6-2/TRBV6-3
CASTRTGGWQPQHF
TGTGCCAGCACAAGGACAGGGGGATGGCAGCCCCAGCATTTT
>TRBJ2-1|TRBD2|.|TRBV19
CAADSGIGEQFF
TGTGCTGCCGACAGCGGGATCGGGGAGCAGTTCTTC
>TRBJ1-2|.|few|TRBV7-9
CASSSDGGGYTF
TGTGCCAGCAGCTCGGATGGGGGTGGCTACACCTTC
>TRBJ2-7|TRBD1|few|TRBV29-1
CSVDLGQGSSYEQYF
TGCAGCGTTGATCTAGGACAGGGGTCCTCCTACGAGCAGTACTTC
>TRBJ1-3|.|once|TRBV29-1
CSVEAGGNTIYF
TGCAGCGTCGAAGCAGGGGGAAACACCATATATTTT
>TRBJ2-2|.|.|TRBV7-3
CASSPRGGELFF
TGTGCCAGCAGCCCTAGGGGGGGGGAGCTGTTTTTT
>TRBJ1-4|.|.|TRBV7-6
CASSLEASRNEKLFF
TGTGCCAGCAGCTTAGAGGCCAGTCGTAATGAAAAACTGTTTTTT
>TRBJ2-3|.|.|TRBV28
CASSLYLTSGTDTQYF
TGTGCCAGCAGTTTATACCTTACGTCGGGCACAGATACGCAGTATTTT
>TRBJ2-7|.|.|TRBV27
CASSLGRHNYEQYF
TGTGCCAGCAGTTTAGGCAGGCACAACTACGAGCAGTACTTC
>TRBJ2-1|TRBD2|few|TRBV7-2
CASSLDGGSSYNEQFF
TGTGCCAGCAGCCTAGACGGCGGGAGCTCCTACAATGAGCAGTTCTTC
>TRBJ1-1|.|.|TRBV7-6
CASSLDENTEAFF
TGTGCCAGCAGCTTAGACGAAAACACTGAAGCTTTCTTT
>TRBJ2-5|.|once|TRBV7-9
CATSVLDSKGTQYF
TGTGCCACCTCAGTATTGGACAGTAAGGGGACCCAGTACTTC
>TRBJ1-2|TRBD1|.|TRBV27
CASSSRQGGNYGYTF
TGTGCCAGCAGTTCAAGACAGGGTGGGAACTATGGCTACACCTTC
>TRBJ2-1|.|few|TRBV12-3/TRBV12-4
CASSSPSNEQFF
TGTGCCAGCAGTTCCCCTAGCAATGAGCAGTTCTTC
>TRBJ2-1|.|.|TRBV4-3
CASSQKPDEDSYNEQFF
TGCGCCAGCAGCCAAAAACCGGACGAAGACTCCTACAATGAGCAGTTCTTC
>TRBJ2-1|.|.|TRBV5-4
CASSLWGVNEQFF
TGTGCCAGCAGCTTGTGGGGGGTGAATGAGCAGTTCTTC
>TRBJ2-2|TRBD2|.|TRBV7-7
CASGMLADNTGELFF
TGTGCTAGCGGAATGCTAGCGGATAACACCGGGGAGCTGTTTTTT
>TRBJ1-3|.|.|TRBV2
CASRIQGSGPIYF
TGTGCCAGCAGAATACAGGGATCTGGCCCCATATATTTT
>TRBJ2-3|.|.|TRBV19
CASSIERDTQYF
TGTGCCAGTAGTATAGAACGGGATACGCAGTATTTT
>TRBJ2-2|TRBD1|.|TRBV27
CASSSLDRANTGELFF
TGTGCCAGCAGTTCCCTGGACAGGGCGAACACCGGGGAGCTGTTTTTT
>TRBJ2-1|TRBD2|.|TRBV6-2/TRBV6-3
CASSPLWREGLQNEQFF
TGTGCCAGCAGTCCCCTTTGGCGGGAGGGCCTACAGAATGAGCAGTTCTTC
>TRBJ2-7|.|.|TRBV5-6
CASSPSGGAVQREQYF
TGTGCCAGCAGCCCCTCCGGAGGGGCGGTCCAGAGGGAGCAGTACTTC
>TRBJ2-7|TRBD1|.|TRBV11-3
CASSAGTGGSYEQYF
TGTGCCAGCAGCGCCGGGACAGGGGGCTCCTACGAGCAGTACTTC
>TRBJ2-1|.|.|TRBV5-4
CASSFTDSSYNEQFF
TGTGCCAGCAGCTTCACGGACTCCTCCTACAATGAGCAGTTCTTC
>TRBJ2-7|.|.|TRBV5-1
CASRGEDTSAYEQYF
TGCGCCAGTCGCGGAGAGGACACCTCTGCCTACGAGCAGTACTTC
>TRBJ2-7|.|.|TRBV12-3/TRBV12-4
CASSIIQGYEQYF
TGTGCCAGCAGCATAATACAGGGTTACGAGCAGTACTTC
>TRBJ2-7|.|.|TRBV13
CASSPVGVYEQYF
TGTGCCAGCAGCCCCGTGGGGGTCTACGAGCAGTACTTC
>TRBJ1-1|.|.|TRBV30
CAWSVLGGGEAFF
TGTGCCTGGAGTGTACTTGGGGGGGGCGAAGCTTTCTTT
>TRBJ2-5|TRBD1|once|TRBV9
CASSVPDRGGETQYF
TGTGCCAGCAGCGTCCCGGACAGGGGAGGGGAGACCCAGTACTTC
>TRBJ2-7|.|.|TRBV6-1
CASSDGDDEQYF
TGTGCCAGCAGTGATGGGGACGACGAGCAGTACTTC
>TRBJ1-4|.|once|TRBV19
CASGRGREKLFF
TGTGCCAGTGGGAGGGGGAGAGAAAAACTGTTTTTT
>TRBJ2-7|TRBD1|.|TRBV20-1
CSAREVRGRREQYF
TGCAGTGCTAGAGAAGTAAGGGGGCGTCGGGAGCAGTACTTC
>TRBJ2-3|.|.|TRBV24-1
CATSDLGAVDTQYF
TGTGCCACCAGTGACTTGGGTGCTGTAGATACGCAGTATTTT
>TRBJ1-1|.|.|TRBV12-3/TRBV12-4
CASSVNTEAFF
TGTGCCAGCAGTGTGAACACTGAAGCTTTCTTT
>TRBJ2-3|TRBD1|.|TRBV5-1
CASSAGTASTDTQYF
TGCGCCAGCAGCGCAGGGACAGCTAGCACAGATACGCAGTATTTT
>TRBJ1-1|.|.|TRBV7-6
CASSPDAALGYTEAFF
TGTGCCAGCAGCCCCGATGCGGCGTTGGGTTACACTGAAGCTTTCTTT
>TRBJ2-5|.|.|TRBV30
CAWRDSPEETQYF
TGTGCCTGGAGGGACTCCCCCGAAGAGACCCAGTACTTC
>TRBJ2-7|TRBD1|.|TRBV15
CATSRPLPGQGYDEQYF
TGTGCCACCAGCAGACCCCTTCCGGGACAGGGTTACGACGAGCAGTACTTC
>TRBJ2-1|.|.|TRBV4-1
CASSQGRLGEQFF
TGCGCCAGCAGCCAAGGGCGATTAGGGGAGCAGTTCTTC
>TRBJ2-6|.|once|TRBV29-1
CSVDSPHSGANVLTF
TGCAGCGTTGATTCCCCGCACTCTGGGGCCAACGTCCTGACTTTC
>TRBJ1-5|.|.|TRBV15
CATSRDFGYSNQPQHF
TGTGCCACCAGCAGAGATTTCGGTTATAGCAATCAGCCCCAGCATTTT
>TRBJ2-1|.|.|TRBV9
CASSVNGEAYNEQFF
TGTGCCAGCAGCGTTAATGGAGAGGCGTACAATGAGCAGTTCTTC
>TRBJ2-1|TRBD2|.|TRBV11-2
CASSLLPGTSRRNEQFF
TGTGCCAGCAGCTTACTTCCCGGGACTAGCCGGCGCAATGAGCAGTTCTTC
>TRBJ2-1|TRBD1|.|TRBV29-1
CSVGGQGAGNEQFF
TGCAGCGTGGGGGGACAGGGGGCTGGAAATGAGCAGTTCTTC
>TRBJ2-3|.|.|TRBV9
CASSGRQSTDTQYF
TGTGCCAGCAGCGGCCGACAGAGCACAGATACGCAGTATTTT
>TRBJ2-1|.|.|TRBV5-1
CASSFGKISYNEQFF
TGCGCCAGCAGCTTTGGCAAAATATCCTACAATGAGCAGTTCTTC
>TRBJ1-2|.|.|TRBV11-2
CASSYRDSANYGYTF
TGTGCCAGCAGTTATCGGGACTCAGCTAACTATGGCTACACCTTC
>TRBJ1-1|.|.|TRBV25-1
CASKRGNTEAFF
TGTGCCAGCAAAAGGGGCAACACTGAAGCTTTCTTT